The source of this T cell receptor beta chain is a study of OX40 agonist ivuxolimab in advanced cancers. On the study more broadly: The study enrolled dose-escalation patients with hepatocellular carcinoma, melanoma, renal cell or head and neck cancer. Study results and caveats: CD8+ T cells showed, on average, more clonal expansion than CD4+ cells.

Germline loops: CDR1 KGHSH, CDR2 LQKENI. The CDR3 consists of 14 residues. Trimming pared 2 bases from V and 8 bases from J, leaving 10 bases between. Clones were sequenced by immunoSEQ multiplex PCR, and TCRdb holds only the in-frame ones, with some missing. Of tens of thousands of clones listed, roughly 85% are singletons. Points on this clone: Antigen specificity is unknown.

The rearrangement links TRBV18 to TRBJ1-6, with D maybe TRBD1 (5 bases). This TCR was sampled from an adult with an advanced solid tumor such as melanoma, head and neck, liver or kidney cancer. This specimen consisted of CD4+ or CD8+ T cells sorted from blood, obtained in a trial of the OX40 agonist ivuxolimab. The CDR3 region is CASSPGIRDSPLHF. The CDR3 DNA sequence: TGTGCCAGCTCACCAGGGATCAGGGATTCACCCCTCCACTTT.